Below, 20 T cell receptor beta chains from the same sample are listed, as sequenced in a study of T cells in Graves' hyperthyroidism and ophthalmopathy (dated by TCRdb to the late 2010s). Library creation used multiplex PCR. Sequencer: Illumina HiSeq 2000. The TCR beta CDR3 regions were amplified from RNA transcripts. The first round of RT-PCR for the TCR CDR3 was performed with the HTBI primer set and the Qiagen OneStep RT-PCR kit. TCRdb ran its own pipeline on the public reads, namely fastp trimming at Q25 and MiXCR clone calling, and kept in-frame beta chains. Identical CDR3 protein sequences are pooled into one entry, listed with their most common genes and DNA. A total of fewer than 650,000 distinct CDR3 sequences appear in this sample, around 15% of them only once. The ten largest clones add up to approximately 13% of the sample. Sequenced material: blood. The receptors originated from a woman aged 40 to 49 with Graves' hyperthyroidism.

This sequence joins TRBV6-2 or TRBV6-3 and TRBJ2-6; weak D call: TRBD1 (6 bases). The CDR3 extends over 15 amino acids. Trimming pared 7 bases from V and 2 bases from J, leaving 12 bases between. In germline, CDR1 is MNHEY, CDR2 SVGEGT. CDR3 nucleotides: TGTGCCAGCACCGAGGGGGTAACTGGGGCCAACGTCCTGACTTTC. This codes for CASTEGVTGANVLTF.

This clonotype was counted between two and nine times. This chain links TRBV27 with TRBJ2-1; 8 bases line up with TRBD2. Germline V CDR1 and CDR2: MNHEY, SMNVEV (reference sequence). The length of the CDR3 is 15 residues. The ends lost 5 bases at V and 5 bases at J; junction bases unmatched: 8. The CDR3 loop is CASSPGTRSDNEQFF. The CDR3 nucleotides read TGTGCCAGCAGTCCAGGGACTAGGTCGGACAATGAGCAGTTCTTC.

This clonotype was detected ten times or more. This rearrangement joins TRBV29-1 to TRBJ1-5, with unresolved D. V was shortened by 6 bases and J by 1 base, with 10 bases between the two germline ends. This CDR3 region has 13 residues. CDR1 and CDR2 (germline): SQVTM, ANQGSEA. The CDR3 DNA is TGCAGCGTAATAGGGATGAGCAATCAGCCCCAGCATTTT. Residues: CSVIGMSNQPQHF. Full variable domain (outside the CDR3, taken from reference TRBV29-1 and TRBJ1-5): SAVISQKPSRDICQRGTSLTIQCQVDSQVTMMFWYRQQPGQSLTLIATANQGSEATYESGFVIDKFPISRPNLTFSTLTVSNMSPEDSSIYLCSVIGMSNQPQHFGDGTRLSIL.

In this sample, this clonotype turned up many times. This chain uses TRBV7-9 with TRBJ1-2, with D hard to call. The germline CDR1 and CDR2 sequences are SEHNR and FQNEAQ (reference sequence). The V end was cut by 3 bases, the J end by 1 base, with 12 bases between. The CDR3 has 15 residues. For the CDR3, the DNA is TGTGCCAGCAGCTTCGGTGAAGGAGTTAACTATGGCTACACCTTC. It is translated as CASSFGEGVNYGYTF.

The table lists this clonotype with many counts. This chain links TRBV11-1 with TRBJ2-6, with D unclear. The CDR3 runs 12 residues. Trimming left V 8 bases short and J 6 bases short, with 8 bases between. Germline CDR1 and CDR2: SGHAT and FQDESV (reference sequence). CDR3 in DNA: TGTGCCAGCGGACGCGAGGCCAACGTCCTGACTTTC. It yields the protein CASGREANVLTF.

With regard to this clonotype: With a much larger clone just one base away, this may be a read error. V is TRBV9 and J is TRBJ2-4; 11 positions match TRBD2. Germline CDR1 reads SGDLS; CDR2 reads YYNGEE. This CDR3 region has 14 residues. CDR3 amino acids: CTSSVSGRADIQYF. The CDR3 DNA is TGTACCAGCAGCGTTAGCGGGAGGGCCGACATTCAGTACTTC. Full variable domain (rest looked up from reference TRBV9 and TRBJ2-4): DSGVTQTPKHLITATGQRVTLRCSPRSGDLSVYWYQQSLDQGLQFLIQYYNGEERAKGNILERFSAQQFPDLHSELNLSSLELGDSALYFCTSSVSGRADIQYFGAGTRLSVL.

This clonotype was recorded at least ten times. This sequence joins TRBV29-1 and TRBJ2-7; 9 bases fit TRBD2. CDR3 length: 14 residues. After removal of 5 bases from V and 0 bases from J, the junction contained 5 bases not matched to a gene. The germline V gene encodes CDR1 SQVTM and CDR2 ANQGSEA. CDR3: CSVFGLAPSYEQYF. Here the CDR3 DNA reads TGCAGCGTTTTTGGACTAGCGCCCTCCTACGAGCAGTACTTC.

This clonotype was counted a few times. The chain links TRBV28 to TRBJ2-7; TRBD2 matches at 10 bases. The V gene end was trimmed by 3 bases and the J gene end by 3 bases; junction bases not matched to a gene: 2. This CDR3 region has 14 residues. The germline V gene encodes CDR1 MDHEN and CDR2 SYDVKM. CDR3 DNA sequence: TGTGCCAGCAGTTTGAGACTAGCGGGCTACGAGCAGTACTTC. Translated, it gives CASSLRLAGYEQYF.

The table lists this clonotype with a count of one. The CDR3 ends on some other residue instead of the conserved phenylalanine or tryptophan, so this is likely a read error. The J gene is TRBJ2-5, the V gene TRBV9; D may be TRBD2 (5 bases). The CDR3 covers 15 residues. CDR1 is SGDLS and CDR2 is YYNGEE in the germline V gene. V was trimmed by 0 bases and J by 5 bases, leaving 14 bases between them. The CDR3 sequence: CASSVGTADGETQYL. The CDR3 coding sequence is TGTGCCAGCAGCGTAGGGACTGCGGATGGGGAGACCCAGTACCTC.

This chain links TRBV5-1 with TRBJ1-1; D remains unclear. This CDR3 spans 14 amino acids. V was clipped by 2 bases and J by 0 bases, with 8 bases between them. Germline V gives CDR1 SGHRS, CDR2 YFSETQ. Here the CDR3 DNA reads TGCGCCAGCAGCTTCACCCTAATGAACACTGAAGCTTTCTTT. This encodes CASSFTLMNTEAFF. Filled out from reference TRBV5-1 and TRBJ1-1, the complete variable domain reads KAGVTQTPRYLIKTRGQQVTLSCSPISGHRSVSWYQQTPGQGLQFLFEYFSETQRNKGNFPGRFSGRQFSNSRSEMNVSTLELGDSALYLCASSFTLMNTEAFFGQGTRLTVV.

This clonotype came up many times. This chain joins TRBV7-2 and TRBJ2-7; D remains unclear. Germline assignment: CDR1 SGHTA and CDR2 FQGNSA. CDR3 length equals 12 residues. V lost 2 bases to trimming and J lost 3 bases, with 5 bases between them. CDR3: CASSLFGYEQYF. CDR3 coding DNA: TGTGCCAGCAGCTTATTTGGCTACGAGCAGTACTTC.

This clonotype has at least ten counts. V is TRBV30 and J is TRBJ1-5; D is possibly TRBD1 (6 bases). The CDR3 sequence is 15 residues long. Trimming took off 3 bases at V and 2 bases at J, with 14 bases between the two ends. CDR1 is GTSNPN and CDR2 is SVGIG in the germline V gene (reference sequence). The CDR3 reads CAWRQTGIGNQPQHF. DNA for the CDR3: TGTGCCTGGAGGCAAACAGGGATCGGCAATCAGCCCCAGCATTTT.

In this sample, this clonotype turned up a few times. The chain uses TRBV7-9 and TRBJ1-1; D possibly corresponds to TRBD1 (6 bases). V was shortened by 6 bases and J by 4 bases, with 15 bases between the two germline ends. Germline-derived CDR1 and CDR2 are SEHNR and FQNEAQ (reference sequence). The length of the CDR3 is 14 residues. DNA for the CDR3: TGTGCCAGCAGTCAACCTTGGGGGCCCACTGAAGCTTTCTTT. Residues: CASSQPWGPTEAFF.

This clonotype was counted ten times or more. The rearrangement links TRBV12-3 or TRBV12-4 to TRBJ2-3; D possibly corresponds to TRBD2 (5 bases). Trimming removed 6 bases at V and 7 bases at J, with 11 bases between. There are 12 residues in the CDR3. CDR3 DNA: TGTGCCAGCAGCCTCACTAGTAATACGCAGTATTTT. Translated: CASSLTSNTQYF.

This clonotype was seen at least ten times. V is TRBV2 and J is TRBJ2-7; D possibly corresponds to TRBD1 (6 bases). Germline V gene lookup returns CDR1 SNHLY and CDR2 FYNNEI. Trimming removed 4 bases at V and 6 bases at J, with 7 bases between. The CDR3 length is 11 residues. This chain's CDR3 is CASSGTVEQYF. In nucleotides, the CDR3 is TGTGCCAGCAGTGGGACAGTCGAGCAGTACTTC.

J is TRBJ1-2 and V is TRBV4-1; D gene uncertain. The germline gives CDR1 MGHRA, CDR2 YSYEKL. This CDR3 is 14 amino acids long. Trimming cost V 0 bases and J 1 base, with 6 bases left between them. The CDR3 here is CASSQDLVNYGYTF. For the CDR3, the DNA is TGCGCCAGCAGCCAAGATCTAGTTAACTATGGCTACACCTTC.

This clonotype was seen ten or more times. The J gene is TRBJ1-1, the V gene TRBV7-9; perhaps TRBD1 as D (6 bases). This CDR3 has 14 amino acids. The germline V gene has CDR1 SEHNR and CDR2 FQNEAQ (reference sequence). V lost 5 bases and J 1 base, leaving 11 bases between the germline ends. The CDR3 spells CASSQMGANTEAFF. CDR3 bases: TGTGCCAGCAGCCAGATGGGGGCGAACACTGAAGCTTTCTTT.

In this sample, this clonotype turned up many times. CDR3 bases: TGTGCCAGCAGGACGGGACAGGGGAACACCGGGGAGCTGTTTTTT. This translates into CASRTGQGNTGELFF. The J gene is TRBJ2-2, the V gene TRBV28, with 9 bases identical to TRBD1. The germline V gene encodes CDR1 MDHEN and CDR2 SYDVKM. The CDR3 consists of 15 residues. V gave up 6 bases and J gave up 1 base; unmatched junction bases: 3.

This clonotype has more than one count but fewer than ten. The chain couples TRBV27 to TRBJ2-7; D may be TRBD1 or TRBD2 (5 bases each). Germline CDR1 and CDR2: MNHEY and SMNVEV (reference sequence). The V end lost 4 bases, the J end lost 4 bases, and 14 bases lay between the germline ends. This CDR3 spans 14 amino acids. The CDR3: CASSSYRDGYEQYF. For the CDR3, the DNA is TGTGCCAGCAGTTCCTACCGGGACGGGTACGAGCAGTACTTC.

This clonotype was seen once. The chain links TRBV7-9 to TRBJ2-6; 12 bases align to TRBD1. CDR3 length: 19 amino acids. Germline CDR1 is SEHNR and CDR2 is FQNEAQ (reference sequence). V lost 0 bases, J lost 2 bases, and 5 bases stayed unmatched. DNA of the CDR3: TGTGCCAGCAGCTTAGCTTTGGGGACAGGGGGCCCTGGGGCCAACGTCCTGACTTTC. It translates to CASSLALGTGGPGANVLTF.